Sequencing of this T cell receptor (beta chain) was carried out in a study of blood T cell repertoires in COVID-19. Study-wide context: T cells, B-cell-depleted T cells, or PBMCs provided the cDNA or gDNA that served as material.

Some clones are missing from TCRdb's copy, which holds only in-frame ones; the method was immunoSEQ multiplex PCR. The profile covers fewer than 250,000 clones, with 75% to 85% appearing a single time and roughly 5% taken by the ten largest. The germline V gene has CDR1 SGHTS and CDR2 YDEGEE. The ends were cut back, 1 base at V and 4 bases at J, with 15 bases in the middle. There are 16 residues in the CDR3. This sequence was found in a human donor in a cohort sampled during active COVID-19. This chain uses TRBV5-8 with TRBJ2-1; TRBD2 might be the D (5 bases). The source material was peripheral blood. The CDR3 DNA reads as TGTGCCAGCAGCTTGCGAGTCCCGACGGGATACAATGAGCAGTTCTTC. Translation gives CASSLRVPTGYNEQFF.